This T cell receptor beta chain comes out of a study of tumor and adjacent non-tumor tissue in lung cancer (dated by TCRdb to 2017 to 2018). Regarding the complete study: By cancer type, the cohort comprised eleven to twelve adenocarcinoma patients, a couple of squamous cell carcinoma patients and 1 small cell lung cancer patient. Sequencing produced 125,075,908 productive TCRbeta reads in total, an average of approximately 3.9 million reads per sample. Over 25 paired specimens, one tumor and one normal lung sample per patient, were profiled by TCRbeta CDR3 sequencing. The roughly 15 enrolled patients, of whom roughly 10 were men and 5 were women, were aged roughly 31 to 85 years and were diagnosed with TNM stage I to III disease. The study compared bulk TCRbeta repertoires between lung tumor tissue and matched distant non-tumor lung tissue from 15 lung cancer patients. On the study overall, not on this receptor specifically: Peripheral blood was not sequenced, so blood TCRbeta repertoires in these lung cancer patients were not examined. TCR diversity (inverse Simpson) was significantly higher in tumor than in normal lung tissue (about 400 vs 150, P = 0.0075, Mann-Whitney U test). The sequencing platform is not named in the methods, and unique molecular identifiers are not mentioned. The cohort had only around 15 patients, and the authors noted that larger samples and more detailed clinical data are needed. The top 100 clones made up a significantly larger cumulative share of the repertoire in normal lung than in tumor tissue. TCR diversity was significantly higher in younger patients, and higher tumor TCR diversity was associated with shorter overall and disease-free survival.

Its CDR3 holds 16 amino acids, cysteine through phenylalanine. Only the CDR3 portion is preserved as DNA: 48 bases, with reading frame beginning at the first base. The germline V gene encodes CDR1 MNHNY and CDR2 SVGAGI (reference sequence). V sheds 6 bases and J sheds 9 bases, leaving 24 bases between their ends. Library generation was performed with multiplex PCR. For sequencing, an Illumina HiSeq 2500 was employed. TCRbeta libraries were constructed through three rounds of nested PCR with primers (Table S4) according to protocols modified from ARM-PCR. Before sequencing, PCR products in the 200-500 bp range were cut out of the gel and cleaned up using the QIAquick gel extraction kit. Concerning the study's data processing: Reads were cleaned with Trimmomatic, merged with FLASH into complete CDR3 sequences, and assigned to V(D)J germline segments with MiTCR. Clonal diversity was computed as the inverse Simpson's index with VDJtools. A read counted as productive if the sequence was in-frame and lacked a premature stop codon. TCRdb reanalyzed the raw reads on its own, using fastp at Q25 for trimming and MiXCR for clone calling, and kept in-frame beta chains. Rows are unified per CDR3 protein, each entry keeping the most common DNA and genes. These V and J calls are TCRdb output, not the study's own analysis. The sample table lists about 100,000 distinct CDR3 sequences, around three fifths of them with a count of one. Jointly, the top ten make up roughly 18% of the sample.

RNA was isolated from bulk unsorted tissue, and RNA quality was assessed with a NanoDrop ND-1000 and an Agilent 2100. The normal lung samples consisted of distant non-tumor tissue collected more than 3 cm from the tumor edge. Newly diagnosed lung cancer patients without prior chemotherapy who had been admitted for thoracic surgery in China between August and November 2014 were enrolled as donors. Anyone who had undergone radiotherapy or chemotherapy before, or who had another cancer at the same time, was left out of the study. Surgical tissue pieces of about 1-2.2 cm3 were preserved in RNAlater solution and stored at -80 °C until use. This clonotype has only one observation. Its antigen has not been determined. No base quality values were provided; no much bigger clone lies one nucleotide off. One read represents weak support.

This chain joins TRBV6-6 to TRBJ2-1; the D gene is possibly TRBD2, with 5 bases matching. The TCR originated in a young man with non-small cell lung cancer. Sequences were obtained from distant non-tumor lung tissue. This receptor carries the CDR3 CASRQPVVGENGEQFF. The DNA sequence is TGTGCCAGCAGACAGCCTGTAGTGGGAGAAAATGGTGAGCAGTTCTTC.